Each of the 4 T cell receptor beta chains below was sequenced from the same sample in a study of CD8+CD57+ T cells in acquired aplastic anemia. Genomic DNA, the template, was used for profiling of the TCR beta VDJ and CDR3. A single record per CDR3 protein comes from TCRdb applying MiXCR to the reads. The table has around 250,000 distinct CDR3 sequences, roughly 82% seen once. Patients selected for sequencing had displayed CD8+CD57+ cell expansion by flow cytometry. Sequenced material: sorted CD4+, CD8+, or CD8+CD57+ T cells (not recorded which) from PBMCs. The receptors stem from a human donor with aplastic anemia.

V and J are TRBV7-9 and TRBJ1-2, with D perhaps TRBD1 (6 bases). The CDR3 has 15 residues. Germline V gene lookup returns CDR1 SEHNR and CDR2 FQNEAQ (reference sequence). Trimming cost V 4 bases and J 14 bases, with 26 bases left between them. The CDR3 sequence: CASSCGRSGGYDETF. The CDR3, as DNA: TGTGCCAGCAGCTGTGGAAGAAGCGGGGGCTATGATGAGACCTTC.

CDR3 loop: CASSLPRGRETQEQFF. CDR3 in DNA: TGTGCCAGCAGCTTACCAAGAGGCCGCGAGACGCAGGAGCAGTTCTTC. The chain joins TRBV7-8 to TRBJ2-1; D is uncertain. Germline loops: CDR1 SGHVS, CDR2 FQNEAQ. The length of the CDR3 is 16 residues. The V end lost 2 bases, the J end lost 10 bases, and 21 bases lay between the germline ends.

A word on this clonotype: One end of the junction varies from germline; a read error may be responsible. The chain links TRBV5-1 to TRBJ1-2; a weak D match, TRBD1 (6 bases). Germline assignment: CDR1 SGHRS and CDR2 YFSETQ. The CDR3 sequence is 13 residues long. CDR3 region: CSSGDGGTDSYTF. The CDR3 nucleotides are TGTTCCAGCGGGGACGGGGGCACAGATAGCTACACCTTC. Full variable domain (outside the CDR3, taken from reference TRBV5-1 and TRBJ1-2): KAGVTQTPRYLIKTRGQQVTLSCSPISGHRSVSWYQQTPGQGLQFLFEYFSETQRNKGNFPGRFSGRQFSNSRSEMNVSTLELGDSALYLCSSGDGGTDSYTFGSGTRLTVV.

The rearrangement joins TRBV7-2 to TRBJ2-3, with a possible D match to TRBD2 (6 bases). Trimming took off 1 base at V and 10 bases at J, with 21 bases between the two ends. CDR1 is SGHTA, CDR2 FQGNSA, per germline. This CDR3 is built from 16 residues. In nucleotides, the CDR3 is TGTGCCAGCAGCTTAGGGGGAGGTCCCCATACGGAGTCGCAGTATTTT. Translation gives CASSLGGGPHTESQYF.